What follows describes a single TCR beta chain. The CDR3 totals 14 residues. The V gene's germline CDR1 is MGHDK and CDR2 SYGVNS. Trimming stripped 2 bases from V and 2 bases from J, with 8 bases between. Each cell subset's genomic DNA was divided evenly among several immunoSEQ plates. Sorted subsets were amplified in replicate PCRs using approximately 0.2 ug DNA, 30,000 to 35,000 T cell genomes. Profiling relied on immunoSEQ multiplex PCR, and the TCRdb table lists in-frame clones only, not all of them. The repertoire includes about 2 million clones, 95% of them detected once, and 0.13% sits in the top ten. This sample is part of a study of shared clonotypes between healthy human individuals.

This receptor was obtained from a man aged 18 to 30 in good health. The specimen was naive CD4+ T cells sorted from blood. As for subset: CD45RA+ positively selected. V is TRBV25-1 and J is TRBJ2-3; D ambiguous. In DNA, the CDR3 is TGTGCCAGCAGTGAAAACCCGATCACAGATACGCAGTATTTT. Translating it yields CASSENPITDTQYF.